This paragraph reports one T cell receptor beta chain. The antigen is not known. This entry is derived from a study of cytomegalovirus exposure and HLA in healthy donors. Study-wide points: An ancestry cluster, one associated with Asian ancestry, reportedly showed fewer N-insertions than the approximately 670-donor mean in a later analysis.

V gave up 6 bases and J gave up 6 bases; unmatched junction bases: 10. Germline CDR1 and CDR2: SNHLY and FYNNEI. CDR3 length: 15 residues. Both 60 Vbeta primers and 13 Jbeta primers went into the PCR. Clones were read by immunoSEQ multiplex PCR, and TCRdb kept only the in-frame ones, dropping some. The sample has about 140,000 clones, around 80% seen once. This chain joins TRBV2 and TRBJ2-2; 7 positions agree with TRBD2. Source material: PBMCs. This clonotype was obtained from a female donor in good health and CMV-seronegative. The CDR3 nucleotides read TGTGCCAGCAGCGATAGGACTAGACGGGCCGGGGAGCTGTTTTTT. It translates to CASSDRTRRAGELFF.